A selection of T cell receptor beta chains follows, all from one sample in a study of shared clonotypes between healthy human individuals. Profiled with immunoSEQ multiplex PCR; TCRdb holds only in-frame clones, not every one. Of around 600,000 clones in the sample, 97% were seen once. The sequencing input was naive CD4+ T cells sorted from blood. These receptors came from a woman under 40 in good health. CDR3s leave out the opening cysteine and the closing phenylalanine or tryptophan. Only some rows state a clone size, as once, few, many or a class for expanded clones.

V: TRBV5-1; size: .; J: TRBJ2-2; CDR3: ASSLALGRANTGELF
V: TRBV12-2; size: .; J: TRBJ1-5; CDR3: ASRTRDREISNQPQH
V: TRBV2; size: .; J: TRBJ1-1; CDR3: ASSELGQGGTEAF
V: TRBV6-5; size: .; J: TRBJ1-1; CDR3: ASSYSVMGFNTEAF
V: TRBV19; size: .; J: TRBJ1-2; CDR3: ASSAPDYGYT
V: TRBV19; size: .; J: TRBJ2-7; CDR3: ASSSRDHEQY
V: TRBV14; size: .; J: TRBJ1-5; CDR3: ASSQDKGKREQPQH
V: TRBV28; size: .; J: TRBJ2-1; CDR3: ASSFRGESSYNEQF
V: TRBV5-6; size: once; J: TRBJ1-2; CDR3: ASSLAGQYPHYGYT
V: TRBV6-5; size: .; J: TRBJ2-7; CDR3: ASSTPDRLSYEQY
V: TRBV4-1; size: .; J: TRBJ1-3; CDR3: ASSQPTGKTGNTIY
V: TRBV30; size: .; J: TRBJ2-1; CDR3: AWSPDRHNEQF
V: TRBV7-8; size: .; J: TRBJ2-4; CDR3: ASSSDRGTSGSRNIQY
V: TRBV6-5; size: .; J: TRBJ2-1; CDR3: ASSYQLAGARNEQF
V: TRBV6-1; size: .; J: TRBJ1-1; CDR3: ASIELRAIEAF
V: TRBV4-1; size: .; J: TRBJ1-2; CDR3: ASSGPGQGYGYT